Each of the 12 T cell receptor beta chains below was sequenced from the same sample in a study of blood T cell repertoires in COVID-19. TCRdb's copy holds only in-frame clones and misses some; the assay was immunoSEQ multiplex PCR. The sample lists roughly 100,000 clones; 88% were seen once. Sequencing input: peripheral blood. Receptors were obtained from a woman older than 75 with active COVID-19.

CDR3 sequence reads: CASSQGIATDTQYF. The CDR3, as DNA: TGTGCCAGCAGCCAAGGGATAGCAACAGATACGCAGTATTTT. The gene calls are TRBV3-1 (or the pseudogene TRBV3-2) and TRBJ2-3; D remains unclear. V lost 1 base, J lost 3 bases, and 8 bases lay in between. From germline, CDR1 is LGHDT and CDR2 YNNKEL (reference sequence). The CDR3 consists of 14 residues.

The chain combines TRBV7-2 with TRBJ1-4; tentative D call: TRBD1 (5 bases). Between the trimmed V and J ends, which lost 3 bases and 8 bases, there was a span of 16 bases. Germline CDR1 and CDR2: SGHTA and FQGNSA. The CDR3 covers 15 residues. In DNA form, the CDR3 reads TGTGCCAGCAGCTTTGGGGGACGGGCGGGGGAAAAACTGTTTTTT. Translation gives CASSFGGRAGEKLFF.

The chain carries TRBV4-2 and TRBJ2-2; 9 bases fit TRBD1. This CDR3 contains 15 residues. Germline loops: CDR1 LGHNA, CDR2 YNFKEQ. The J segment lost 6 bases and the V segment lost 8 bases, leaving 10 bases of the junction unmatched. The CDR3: CASAPGQGTAGELFF. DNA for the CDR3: TGTGCCAGCGCCCCGGGACAGGGAACGGCCGGGGAGCTGTTTTTT.

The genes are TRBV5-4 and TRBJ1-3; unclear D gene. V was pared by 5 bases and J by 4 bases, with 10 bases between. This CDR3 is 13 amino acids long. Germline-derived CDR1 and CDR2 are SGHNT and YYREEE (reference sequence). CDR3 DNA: TGTGCCAGCAGGGTACAGACGGGAAACACCATATATTTT. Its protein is CASRVQTGNTIYF.

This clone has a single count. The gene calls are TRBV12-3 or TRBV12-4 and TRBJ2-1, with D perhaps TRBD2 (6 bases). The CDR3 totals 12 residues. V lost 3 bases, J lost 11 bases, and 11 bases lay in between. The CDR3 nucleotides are TGTGCCAGCAGTTTTCTTCGGGAGCAGCAGTTCTTC. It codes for CASSFLREQQFF.

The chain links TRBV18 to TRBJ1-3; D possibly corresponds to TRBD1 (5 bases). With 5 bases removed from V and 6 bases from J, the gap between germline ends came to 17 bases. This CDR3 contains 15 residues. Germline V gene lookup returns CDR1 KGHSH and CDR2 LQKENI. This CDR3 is CASSSGLSGTNTIYF. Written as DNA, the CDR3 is TGTGCCAGCTCATCGGGACTTTCGGGTACAAACACCATATATTTT.

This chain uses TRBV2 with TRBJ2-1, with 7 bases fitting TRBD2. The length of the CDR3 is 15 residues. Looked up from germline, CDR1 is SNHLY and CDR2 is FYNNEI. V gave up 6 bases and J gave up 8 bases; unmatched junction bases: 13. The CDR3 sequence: CASRAFPGGSYEQFF. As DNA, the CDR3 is TGTGCCAGCAGGGCCTTCCCCGGGGGGTCGTATGAGCAGTTCTTC.

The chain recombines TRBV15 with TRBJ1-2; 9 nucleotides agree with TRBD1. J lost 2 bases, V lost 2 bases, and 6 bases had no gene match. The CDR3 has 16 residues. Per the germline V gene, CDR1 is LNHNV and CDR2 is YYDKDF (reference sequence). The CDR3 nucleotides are TGTGCCACCAGCAGATCCCGGACAGGGGCGAACTATGGCTACACCTTC. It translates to CATSRSRTGANYGYTF.

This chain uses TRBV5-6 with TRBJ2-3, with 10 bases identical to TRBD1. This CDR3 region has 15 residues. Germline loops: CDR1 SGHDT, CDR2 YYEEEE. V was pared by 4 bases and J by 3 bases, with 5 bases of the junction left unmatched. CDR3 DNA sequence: TGTGCCAGCAGCCTCGGGACAGGGGTGACAGATACGCAGTATTTT. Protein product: CASSLGTGVTDTQYF.

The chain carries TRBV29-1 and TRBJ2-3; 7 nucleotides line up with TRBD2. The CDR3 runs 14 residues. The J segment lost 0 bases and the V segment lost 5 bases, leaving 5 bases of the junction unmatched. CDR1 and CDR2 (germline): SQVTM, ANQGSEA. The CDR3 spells CSVLLAPSTDTQYF. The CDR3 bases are TGCAGCGTTCTACTAGCGCCTAGCACAGATACGCAGTATTTT.

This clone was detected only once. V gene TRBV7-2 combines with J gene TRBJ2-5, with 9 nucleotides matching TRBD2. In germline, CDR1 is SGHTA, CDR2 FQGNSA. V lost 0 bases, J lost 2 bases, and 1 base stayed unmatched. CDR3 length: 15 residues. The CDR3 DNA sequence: TGTGCCAGCAGCTTAGCTAGCGGGAGACAAGAGACCCAGTACTTC. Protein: CASSLASGRQETQYF.

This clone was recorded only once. The CDR3 is CASSSLDSSYEQYF. In DNA form, the CDR3 reads TGTGCCAGCAGCTCCCTGGACAGCTCCTACGAGCAGTACTTC. The rearrangement joins TRBV7-9 to TRBJ2-7, with a possible D match to TRBD1 (6 bases). CDR3 length equals 14 residues. Germline CDR1 is SEHNR and CDR2 is FQNEAQ (reference sequence). Trimming took off 4 bases at V and 0 bases at J, with 10 bases between the two ends. The full variable domain, its missing parts supplied by reference TRBV7-9 and TRBJ2-7, is DTGVSQNPRHKITKRGQNVTFRCDPISEHNRLYWYRQTLGQGPEFLTYFQNEAQLEKSRLLSDRFSAERPKGSFSTLEIQRTEQGDSAMYLCASSSLDSSYEQYFGPGTRLTVT.